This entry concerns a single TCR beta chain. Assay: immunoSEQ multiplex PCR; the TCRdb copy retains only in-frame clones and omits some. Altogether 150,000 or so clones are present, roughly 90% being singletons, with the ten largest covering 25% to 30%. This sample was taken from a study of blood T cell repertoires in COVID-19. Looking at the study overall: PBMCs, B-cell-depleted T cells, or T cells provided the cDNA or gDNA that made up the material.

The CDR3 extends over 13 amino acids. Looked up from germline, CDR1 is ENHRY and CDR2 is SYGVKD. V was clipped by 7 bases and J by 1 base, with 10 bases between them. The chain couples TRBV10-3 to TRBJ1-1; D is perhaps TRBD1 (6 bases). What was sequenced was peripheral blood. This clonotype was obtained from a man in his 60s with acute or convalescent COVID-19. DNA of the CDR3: TGTGCCATCACCGGGACACCGAACACTGAAGCTTTCTTT. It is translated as CAITGTPNTEAFF.